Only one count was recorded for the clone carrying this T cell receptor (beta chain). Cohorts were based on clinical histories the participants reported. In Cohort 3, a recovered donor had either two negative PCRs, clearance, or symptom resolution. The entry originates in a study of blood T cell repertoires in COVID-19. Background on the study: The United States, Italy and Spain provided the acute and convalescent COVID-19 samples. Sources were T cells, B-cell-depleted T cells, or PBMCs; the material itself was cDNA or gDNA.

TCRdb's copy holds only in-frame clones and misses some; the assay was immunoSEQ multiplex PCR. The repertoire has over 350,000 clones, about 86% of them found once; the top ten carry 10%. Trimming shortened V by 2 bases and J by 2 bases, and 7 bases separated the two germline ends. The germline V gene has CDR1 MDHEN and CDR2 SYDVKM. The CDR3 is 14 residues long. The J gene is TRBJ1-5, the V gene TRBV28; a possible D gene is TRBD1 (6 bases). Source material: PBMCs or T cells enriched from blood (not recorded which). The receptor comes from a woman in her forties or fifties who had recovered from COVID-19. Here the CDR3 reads CASSLGGRNQPQHF. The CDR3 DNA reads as TGTGCCAGCAGTTTAGGGGGCCGCAATCAGCCCCAGCATTTT.